Shown below are 26 T cell receptor beta chains from a single sample sequenced in a study of cytomegalovirus exposure and HLA in healthy donors. Amplification used 60 Vbeta primers and 13 Jbeta primers. Here immunoSEQ multiplex PCR was the method, and the copy in TCRdb shows in-frame clones only, minus some. Here the sample spans over 70,000 clones, more than 70% being singletons. The material sequenced was PBMCs. Receptors were obtained from a man younger than 40 in good health and CMV-seronegative.

This clone is a singleton in its sample. CDR3 bases: TGCGCCAGCAGCCAGCCCCCCTTTGGCGGCCCTTACAATGAGCAGTTCTTC. Translation gives CASSQPPFGGPYNEQFF. The rearrangement uses TRBV4-3 and TRBJ2-1, with D unresolved. CDR1 LGHNA and CDR2 YSLEER come from the germline V gene. Between the trimmed V and J ends, which lost 3 bases and 4 bases, there was a span of 19 bases. The CDR3 runs 17 residues.

The V and J genes are TRBV18 and TRBJ1-1; D remains ambiguous. The V gene lost 3 bases and the J gene lost 1 base, with 12 bases spanning the gap. The CDR3 loop spans 15 amino acids. Per the germline V gene, CDR1 is KGHSH and CDR2 is LQKENI. CDR3 amino acids: CASSPSLGRNTEAFF. DNA of the CDR3: TGTGCCAGCTCACCCAGCCTTGGGAGGAACACTGAAGCTTTCTTT. The complete variable domain, with remaining parts taken from reference TRBV18 and TRBJ1-1, reads NAGVMQNPRHLVRRRGQEARLRCSPMKGHSHVYWYRQLPEEGLKFMVYLQKENIIDESGMPKERFSAEFPKEGPSILRIQQVVRGDSAAYFCASSPSLGRNTEAFFGQGTRLTVV.

The rearrangement links TRBV10-3 to TRBJ1-1, with 10 bases aligning to TRBD1. The germline CDR1 and CDR2 sequences are ENHRY and SYGVKD. The CDR3 totals 20 residues. Unmatched junction bases numbered 25, after V lost 7 bases and J lost 5 bases. The CDR3 region has the DNA TGTGCCATCACTAACTACCTGACAGGGGGCGGTGGAACTTCGAGGACTGAAGCTTTCTTT. Translated: CAITNYLTGGGGTSRTEAFF.

This chain uses TRBV15 with TRBJ1-2; D remains unclear. The CDR3 has 12 residues. Per germline, CDR1 LNHNV and CDR2 YYDKDF (reference sequence). V dropped 6 bases and J dropped 3 bases, with 8 bases sitting between them. The CDR3 here is CATSTGDYGYTF. The CDR3, as DNA: TGTGCCACCAGTACCGGGGACTATGGCTACACCTTC. The variable domain in full, with the rest retrieved from reference TRBV15 and TRBJ1-2, is DAMVIQNPRYQVTQFGKPVTLSCSQTLNHNVMYWYQQKSSQAPKLLFHYYDKDFNNEADTPDNFQSRRPNTSFCFLDIRSPGLGDTAMYLCATSTGDYGYTFGSGTRLTVV.

This clone was seen a handful of times. The V call is TRBV6-1, the J call TRBJ1-1, with D maybe TRBD1 (5 bases). There are 14 residues in the CDR3. CDR1 is MNHNS, CDR2 SASEGT, per germline. Trimming left V 2 bases short and J 4 bases short, with 11 bases between. CDR3 DNA sequence: TGTGCCAGCAGTGAATCAGGGAAAGTCACTGAAGCTTTCTTT. It yields the protein CASSESGKVTEAFF.

The chain links TRBV28 to TRBJ1-2, with D perhaps TRBD1 (5 bases). Germline CDR1 MDHEN, CDR2 SYDVKM. There are 13 residues in the CDR3. The V end lost 7 bases, the J end lost 4 bases, and 13 bases lay between the germline ends. The CDR3 DNA follows: TGTGCCAGCATAAGTAGGGGAATCTATGGCTACACCTTC. This encodes CASISRGIYGYTF.

This clone has only a few counts. This CDR3 is CASSGERLSENTEAFF. The CDR3 nucleotides are TGTGCCAGCAGCGGGGAGAGGTTGTCGGAGAACACTGAAGCTTTCTTT. The chain has TRBV5-4 and TRBJ1-1; D not resolved. Germline V lookup: CDR1 SGHNT, CDR2 YYREEE (reference sequence). V lost 4 bases to trimming and J lost 1 base, with 17 bases between them. This CDR3 is built from 16 residues.

The chain carries TRBV19 and TRBJ2-5; D gene unclear. The V end lost 5 bases, the J end lost 3 bases, and 13 bases lay between the germline ends. This CDR3 comprises 14 residues. Per germline, CDR1 LNHDA and CDR2 SQIVND (reference sequence). The CDR3 loop reads CASSDRHFEETQYF. DNA for the CDR3: TGTGCCAGTAGTGATAGACACTTTGAAGAGACCCAGTACTTC. The complete variable domain, with remaining parts taken from reference TRBV19 and TRBJ2-5, reads DGGITQSPKYLFRKEGQNVTLSCEQNLNHDAMYWYRQDPGQGLRLIYYSQIVNDFQKGDIAEGYSVSREKKESFPLTVTSAQKNPTAFYLCASSDRHFEETQYFGPGTRLLVL.

V is TRBV5-4 and J is TRBJ2-4; 11 bases match TRBD2. Per germline, CDR1 SGHNT and CDR2 YYREEE (reference sequence). J lost 2 bases, V lost 1 base, and 2 bases had no gene match. This CDR3 contains 16 residues. The CDR3 spells CASSLTSGRTKNIQYF. Written as DNA, the CDR3 is TGTGCCAGCAGCTTGACTAGCGGGAGAACCAAAAACATTCAGTACTTC.

The chain carries TRBV9 and TRBJ2-5, with D maybe TRBD1 (6 bases). V lost 2 bases to trimming and J lost 2 bases, with 13 bases between them. The germline gives CDR1 SGDLS, CDR2 YYNGEE. This CDR3 is 15 amino acids long. The CDR3, as DNA: TGTGCCAGCAGCGTCTTTTCAGGGGCGCAAGAGACCCAGTACTTC. It codes for CASSVFSGAQETQYF.

The V call is TRBV2, the J call TRBJ1-2, with 9 bases that match TRBD1. J was trimmed by 6 bases and V by 4 bases; bases with no gene match: 9. The germline V gene has CDR1 SNHLY and CDR2 FYNNEI. The CDR3 totals 15 residues. This CDR3 reads CASSGGTGNMDGYTF. CDR3 DNA: TGTGCCAGCAGTGGAGGGACAGGGAATATGGATGGCTACACCTTC.

The V gene is TRBV18, the J gene TRBJ2-7, with 8 bases identical to TRBD1. CDR1 and CDR2 from the germline V gene are KGHSH and LQKENI. The V and J ends lost 3 bases and 5 bases, in that order; junction bases with no gene match: 9. The CDR3 totals 15 residues. The CDR3 nucleotides are TGTGCCAGCTCACCTCACGCGACAGGGGTCCACGAGCAGTACTTC. Translating gives CASSPHATGVHEQYF.

The genes are TRBV5-1 and TRBJ1-6, with no clear D. Trimming left V 1 base short and J 0 bases short, with 8 bases between. This CDR3 has 16 amino acids. Germline V gene lookup returns CDR1 SGHRS and CDR2 YFSETQ. In DNA, the CDR3 is TGCGCCAGCAGCTTGTCACCCAGCTCCTATAATTCACCCCTCCACTTT. Protein: CASSLSPSSYNSPLHF.

The rearrangement links TRBV29-1 to TRBJ2-5, with TRBD1 identical over 8 bases. Germline V gene data show CDR1 as SQVTM and CDR2 as ANQGSEA. With 6 bases clipped from V and 11 bases from J, the junction kept 5 bases outside the gene matches. This CDR3 is built from 10 residues. CDR3 amino acids: CSVGQGKQYF. In DNA form, the CDR3 reads TGCAGCGTCGGACAGGGAAAGCAGTACTTC.

The chain combines TRBV30 with TRBJ1-6, with 11 bases that match TRBD1. From germline, CDR1 is GTSNPN and CDR2 SVGIG (reference sequence). Unmatched junction bases numbered 3, after V lost 3 bases and J lost 5 bases. The CDR3 extends over 15 amino acids. In DNA, the CDR3 is TGTGCCTGGAGCGAGGGACAGGGGGATAATTCACCCCTCCACTTT. This translates into CAWSEGQGDNSPLHF.

The rearrangement links TRBV18 to TRBJ1-4; the match to TRBD1 covers 9 bases. V shed 8 bases and J 11 bases; nucleotides not matched to a gene: 3. This CDR3 is built from 11 residues. The germline V gene has CDR1 KGHSH and CDR2 LQKENI. In nucleotides, the CDR3 is TGTGCCAGCCGGACAGGGGACAAACTGTTTTTT. Amino acids: CASRTGDKLFF.

V gene TRBV5-4 combines with J gene TRBJ2-7; the match to TRBD1 covers 9 bases. CDR1 and CDR2 (germline): SGHNT, YYREEE (reference sequence). V gave up 0 bases and J gave up 6 bases; unmatched junction bases: 7. The CDR3 sequence is 15 residues long. As DNA, the CDR3 is TGTGCCAGCAGCTTGGTGGGGACAGGGAAGTCCGAGCAGTACTTC. It translates to CASSLVGTGKSEQYF.

The rearrangement links TRBV19 to TRBJ2-3; TRBD2 matches 7 bases. Per the germline V gene, CDR1 is LNHDA and CDR2 is SQIVND (reference sequence). The CDR3 is 18 residues long. The V segment lost 3 bases and the J segment 3 bases; nucleotides outside the gene matches: 15. CDR3 in DNA: TGTGCCAGTAGTATTAGGGCCTCCGGGCGGGAGAAAACAGATACGCAGTATTTT. It translates to CASSIRASGREKTDTQYF. The full variable domain, rest sourced from reference TRBV19 and TRBJ2-3, is DGGITQSPKYLFRKEGQNVTLSCEQNLNHDAMYWYRQDPGQGLRLIYYSQIVNDFQKGDIAEGYSVSREKKESFPLTVTSAQKNPTAFYLCASSIRASGREKTDTQYFGPGTRLTVL.

The rearrangement uses TRBV10-2 and TRBJ2-1; 9 bases fit TRBD2. The CDR3 is made up of 15 amino acids. Unmatched junction bases numbered 1, after V lost 3 bases and J lost 1 base. Germline values: CDR1 WSHSY, CDR2 SAAADI. CDR3 region: CASSDSGSSYNEQFF. The CDR3 region has the DNA TGCGCCAGCAGTGATAGCGGGAGTTCCTACAATGAGCAGTTCTTC.

The V gene is TRBV4-1, the J gene TRBJ1-5; D uncertain. The CDR3 has 16 amino acids. V dropped 4 bases and J dropped 4 bases, with 17 bases sitting between them. Germline CDR1 and CDR2: MGHRA and YSYEKL. CDR3 region: CASSPQQTPKNQPQHF. In nucleotides, the CDR3 is TGCGCCAGCAGCCCGCAACAGACACCCAAAAATCAGCCCCAGCATTTT.

The chain is built from TRBV19 and TRBJ2-7; maybe TRBD1 (6 bases). The ends were cut back, 5 bases at V and 5 bases at J, with 16 bases in the middle. In germline, CDR1 is LNHDA, CDR2 SQIVND (reference sequence). The CDR3 sequence is 14 residues long. The CDR3 here is CASSPGHGPHEQYF. The DNA for the CDR3 is TGTGCCAGTAGTCCGGGACATGGGCCCCACGAGCAGTACTTC.

The chain has TRBV5-4 and TRBJ1-1, with TRBD1 matching over 7 bases. The CDR3 sequence is 15 residues long. The junction had 10 bases not matched to a gene; V was cut back by 4 bases and J by 4 bases. Germline loops: CDR1 SGHNT, CDR2 YYREEE (reference sequence). The CDR3 is CASSPQTGWVTEAFF. The CDR3 DNA follows: TGTGCCAGCAGCCCCCAGACAGGGTGGGTCACTGAAGCTTTCTTT.

The chain uses TRBV29-1 and TRBJ2-1; tentative D call: TRBD2 (7 bases). Trimming left V 7 bases short and J 6 bases short, with 19 bases between. Per the germline V gene, CDR1 is SQVTM and CDR2 is ANQGSEA. The CDR3 totals 14 residues. The CDR3 coding sequence is TGCAGCGGCAGGGGCAGGCGGGAGCGCAATGAGCAGTTCTTC. Encoded protein: CSGRGRRERNEQFF.

CDR3 DNA: TGTGCCAGCAGCTTAGGGATCGACAGTCTTTATCGCTCCTACGAGCAGTACTTC. It yields the protein CASSLGIDSLYRSYEQYF. The chain recombines TRBV11-2 with TRBJ2-7, with a possible D match to TRBD1 (5 bases). This CDR3 has 18 residues. V lost 1 base and J lost 0, with 19 bases in between. CDR1 and CDR2 from the germline V gene are SGHAT and FQNNGV.

This clone occurred a few times. CDR3 region: CAWSGAGETQYF. Here the CDR3 DNA reads TGTGCCTGGAGTGGGGCAGGAGAGACCCAGTACTTC. The chain recombines TRBV30 with TRBJ2-5; D is uncertain. Looked up from germline, CDR1 is GTSNPN and CDR2 is SVGIG (reference sequence). Trimming removed 1 base from V and 4 bases from J, with 7 bases in between. The CDR3 contains 12 residues.

The V gene is TRBV7-9, the J gene TRBJ2-7; perhaps TRBD1 as D (5 bases). The CDR3 is made up of 13 amino acids. V was shortened by 2 bases and J by 2 bases, with 7 bases between the two germline ends. Germline CDR1 SEHNR, CDR2 FQNEAQ (reference sequence). In nucleotides, the CDR3 is TGTGCCAGCAGCTTATTAGGGGCCTACGAGCAGTACTTC. Its protein product is CASSLLGAYEQYF.